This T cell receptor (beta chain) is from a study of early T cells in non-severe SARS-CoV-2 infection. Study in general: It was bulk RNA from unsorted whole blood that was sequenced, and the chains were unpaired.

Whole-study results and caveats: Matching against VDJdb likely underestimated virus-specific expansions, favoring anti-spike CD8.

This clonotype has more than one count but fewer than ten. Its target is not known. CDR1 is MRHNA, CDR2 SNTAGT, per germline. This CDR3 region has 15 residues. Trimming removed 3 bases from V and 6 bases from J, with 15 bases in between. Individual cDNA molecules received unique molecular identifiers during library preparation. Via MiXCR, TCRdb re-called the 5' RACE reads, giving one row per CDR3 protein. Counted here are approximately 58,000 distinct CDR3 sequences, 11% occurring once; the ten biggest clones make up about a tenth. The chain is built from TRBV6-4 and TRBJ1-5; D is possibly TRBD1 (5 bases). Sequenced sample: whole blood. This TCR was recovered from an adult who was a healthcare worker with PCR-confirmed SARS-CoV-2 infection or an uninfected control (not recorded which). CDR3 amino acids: CASSESGLEGQPQHF. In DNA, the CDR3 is TGTGCCAGCAGTGAGTCAGGGCTTGAGGGTCAGCCCCAGCATTTT.